This T cell receptor (beta chain) was documented in a study of shared T cell receptors in the human thymus. Trimming shortened V by 9 bases and J by 2 bases, and 14 bases separated the two germline ends. The CDR3 has 13 residues. Germline V gene lookup returns CDR1 MNHNS and CDR2 SASEGT. TCRdb's table, derived via immunoSEQ multiplex PCR, lists solely in-frame clones and lacks some. Of about 730,000 clones listed, roughly 85% are singletons. A further study also used this sample, focusing on human thymus T cells. In that study: Thymus was obtained from resections taken during corrective heart surgery.

This rearrangement joins TRBV6-1 to TRBJ2-7; D is unresolved. The clonotype comes from a girl in the first two years of life with a congenital heart defect. Sequenced input: thymocytes. CDR3 protein: CASSRGFTYEQYF. The CDR3 DNA reads TGTGCCAGTAGCCGTGGGTTCACCTACGAGCAGTACTTC.